Given below is one T cell receptor (beta chain) in context. TCRdb reanalysed the reads using MiXCR and keeps one entry per CDR3 protein. The sample yields about 310,000 distinct CDR3 sequences, 8% to 10% seen once. Germline CDR1 and CDR2: SGHDN and FVKESK. This CDR3 spans 15 amino acids. V was clipped by 10 bases and J by 2 bases, with 19 bases between them. The data originate from a study of T cell repertoires in cytomegalovirus infection. The rearrangement joins TRBV14 to TRBJ2-3, with a tentative D call TRBD1 (5 bases). Sequencing was performed on PBMCs. The receptor's source is a human donor in good health (CMV status not recorded). Some clones in this sample may be carry-over from other donors' samples. The CDR3 nucleotides are TGTGCCACTTCAAGGGGCCATCCAAACACAGATACGCAGTATTTT. Its protein product is CATSRGHPNTDTQYF.